This record concerns one T cell receptor (beta chain) sequence. No antigen is known for it. TCRdb reprocessed the 5' RACE reads with MiXCR, giving one entry per CDR3 protein. This repertoire shows hundreds of thousands of distinct CDR3 sequences, around 30% found once; its top ten account for 13%. This entry is derived from a study of T-cell memory formation after mild COVID-19. Study-wide findings and caveats: Within pre-infection memory, some responding clones were found, suggesting cross-reactive memory joined.

Material: PBMCs or a T cell subset sorted from them (not recorded which). The source is an adult woman who had mild COVID-19 (a few samples of this study predate the infection). Cell type and time point are not known.

As DNA, the CDR3 is TGTGCCAGCAGCTTTGGGCAGGGGCATACAGATACGCAGTATTTT. Protein: CASSFGQGHTDTQYF. This sequence joins TRBV5-8 and TRBJ2-3; TRBD1 is a possible D gene (6 bases). V shed 2 bases and J shed 3 bases, with 13 bases lying between them. Looked up from germline, CDR1 is SGHTS and CDR2 is YDEGEE. The CDR3 sequence is 15 residues long. Full variable domain (missing parts from reference TRBV5-8 and TRBJ2-3): EAGVTQSPTHLIKTRGQQATLRCSPISGHTSVYWYQQALGLGLQFLLWYDEGEERNRGNFPPRFSGRQFPNYSSELNVNALELEDSALYLCASSFGQGHTDTQYFGPGTRLTVL.